The 22 T cell receptor beta chains below were found in one sample sequenced in a study of cytomegalovirus exposure and HLA in healthy donors. PCR involved 60 Vbeta and 13 Jbeta primers. The protocol was immunoSEQ multiplex PCR, while the TCRdb copy is restricted to in-frame clones and leaves out a portion. The repertoire consists of some 150,000 clones, with roughly 80% occurring once and the leading ten covering about 9.9%. The specimen was PBMCs. Source of these receptors: a man younger than 30 in good health and CMV-seropositive.

The CDR3, as DNA: TGTGCCAGCAGCCCACGGGACTACCCGAGCACAGATACGCAGTATTTT. Residues: CASSPRDYPSTDTQYF. The chain links TRBV9 to TRBJ2-3; 7 nucleotides line up with TRBD2. The V gene's germline CDR1 is SGDLS and CDR2 YYNGEE. The length of the CDR3 is 16 residues. V gave up 4 bases and J gave up 0 bases; unmatched junction bases: 8. Combining the CDR3 with reference TRBV9 and TRBJ2-3 gives the whole variable domain DSGVTQTPKHLITATGQRVTLRCSPRSGDLSVYWYQQSLDQGLQFLIQYYNGEERAKGNILERFSAQQFPDLHSELNLSSLELGDSALYFCASSPRDYPSTDTQYFGPGTRLTVL.

V gene TRBV19 combines with J gene TRBJ2-7; possible D gene TRBD2, 5 bases. The CDR3 length is 15 residues. V lost 8 bases to trimming and J lost 2 bases, with 19 bases between them. Germline loops: CDR1 LNHDA, CDR2 SQIVND (reference sequence). The CDR3 DNA follows: TGTGCCAGTTCTTATAGGGCAGCGGAGACCTACGAGCAGTACTTC. Amino acid sequence: CASSYRAAETYEQYF.

This chain uses TRBV7-2 with TRBJ1-6; 7 positions agree with TRBD1. Germline CDR1 is SGHTA and CDR2 is FQGNSA. The CDR3 sequence is 14 residues long. Trimming at V came to 5 bases and at J to 9 bases, leaving 7 bases not matched to a gene. The CDR3 here is CASSAGGLGSPLHF. CDR3 DNA: TGTGCCAGCAGCGCAGGGGGTTTAGGTTCACCCCTCCACTTT.

The rearrangement joins TRBV7-9 to TRBJ2-7; D possibly corresponds to TRBD2 (6 bases). Germline V gene sequence: CDR1 SEHNR, CDR2 FQNEAQ (reference sequence). The CDR3 is 14 residues long. The V and J ends lost 0 bases and 6 bases respectively, with 12 bases between them. The CDR3 sequence is CASSLALQGGEQYF. DNA for the CDR3: TGTGCCAGCAGCTTAGCGCTCCAGGGAGGCGAGCAGTACTTC.

The CDR3 loop is CASSRGQYRELFF. DNA of the CDR3: TGTGCCAGCAGCCGCGGACAGTACCGGGAGCTGTTTTTT. The chain joins TRBV7-9 to TRBJ2-2, with D tentatively TRBD1 (6 bases). Trimming pared 5 bases from V and 9 bases from J, leaving 13 bases between. The CDR3 spans 13 residues. The germline V gene encodes CDR1 SEHNR and CDR2 FQNEAQ (reference sequence).

V is TRBV19 and J is TRBJ1-5; 7 bases match TRBD1. The ends lost 3 bases at V and 0 bases at J; junction bases unmatched: 2. Germline lookup yields CDR1 LNHDA and CDR2 SQIVND (reference sequence). The CDR3 totals 15 residues. This CDR3 is CASSIGTASNQPQHF. CDR3 nucleotides: TGTGCCAGTAGTATTGGGACAGCTAGCAATCAGCCCCAGCATTTT. The entire variable domain, with the rest obtained from reference TRBV19 and TRBJ1-5, is as follows: DGGITQSPKYLFRKEGQNVTLSCEQNLNHDAMYWYRQDPGQGLRLIYYSQIVNDFQKGDIAEGYSVSREKKESFPLTVTSAQKNPTAFYLCASSIGTASNQPQHFGDGTRLSIL.

The chain carries TRBV4-1 and TRBJ2-7, with 7 bases matching TRBD1. CDR1 is MGHRA, CDR2 YSYEKL, per germline. The CDR3 loop spans 17 amino acids. After removal of 0 bases from V and 6 bases from J, the junction contained 14 bases not matched to a gene. The CDR3 reads CASSQDRHRGNSGEQYF. The CDR3 DNA reads TGCGCCAGCAGCCAAGATCGTCACAGGGGCAATTCCGGCGAGCAGTACTTC.

V and J are TRBV12-5 and TRBJ1-2; 8 positions match TRBD1. With V trimmed by 6 bases and J by 7 bases, 4 bases remained unmatched. The CDR3 spans 12 residues. Germline CDR1 reads LGHNT; CDR2 reads FRNRAP. The chain's CDR3 is CASGPTGAGYTF. The CDR3 bases are TGTGCTAGTGGACCGACAGGGGCTGGCTACACCTTC.

As DNA, the CDR3 is TGTGCCAGCGGTTCCATACTCGGAGGTCAGCCCCAGCATTTT. Translation: CASGSILGGQPQHF. The chain has TRBV27 and TRBJ1-5; D not resolved. Germline V gives CDR1 MNHEY, CDR2 SMNVEV (reference sequence). The length of the CDR3 is 14 residues. Deletions cut 8 bases from V and 6 bases from J, with 17 bases between.

The chain is built from TRBV4-1 and TRBJ2-3; D possibly corresponds to TRBD1 (6 bases). Trimming cost V 0 bases and J 0 bases, with 16 bases left between them. The CDR3 totals 18 residues. Germline CDR1 MGHRA, CDR2 YSYEKL. CDR3 amino acids: CASSQEYGRGFSTDTQYF. As DNA, the CDR3 is TGCGCCAGCAGCCAAGAGTACGGCAGGGGCTTTAGCACAGATACGCAGTATTTT.

This chain uses TRBV5-1 with TRBJ2-6, with a tentative D call TRBD1 (6 bases). The CDR3 is made up of 16 amino acids. Germline V lookup: CDR1 SGHRS, CDR2 YFSETQ. V shed 4 bases and J shed 2 bases, with 13 bases lying between them. The CDR3 is CASSPQGNTGANVLTF. CDR3 bases: TGCGCCAGCAGCCCACAGGGAAACACTGGGGCCAACGTCCTGACTTTC.

J is TRBJ1-4 and V is TRBV15; the D gene is possibly TRBD1 (5 bases). The CDR3 loop spans 13 amino acids. V was cut by 6 bases and J by 6 bases, with 11 bases left in between. Germline CDR1 reads LNHNV; CDR2 reads YYDKDF (reference sequence). The CDR3 reads CATRAGSDEKLFF. Written as DNA, the CDR3 is TGTGCCACCAGAGCAGGGTCCGATGAAAAACTGTTTTTT.

The genes are TRBV11-2 and TRBJ2-7, with a tentative D call TRBD1 (6 bases). V lost 5 bases and J 2 bases, leaving 13 bases between the germline ends. Germline V lookup: CDR1 SGHAT, CDR2 FQNNGV. This CDR3 region has 14 residues. In nucleotides, the CDR3 is TGTGCCAGCAGCATACTCCAGGGGACCTACGAGCAGTACTTC. Its protein product is CASSILQGTYEQYF. Combining the CDR3 with reference TRBV11-2 and TRBJ2-7 gives the whole variable domain EAGVAQSPRYKIIEKRQSVAFWCNPISGHATLYWYQQILGQGPKLLIQFQNNGVVDDSQLPKDRFSAERLKGVDSTLKIQPAKLEDSAVYLCASSILQGTYEQYFGPGTRLTVT.

The CDR3 sequence is CASSSDGTTNEKLFF. The CDR3, as DNA: TGCGCCAGCAGCTCGGACGGGACAACTAATGAAAAACTGTTTTTT. The chain is built from TRBV5-1 and TRBJ1-4; D not resolved. CDR3 length: 15 residues. The germline V gene encodes CDR1 SGHRS and CDR2 YFSETQ. V lost 3 bases and J lost 0, with 9 bases in between.

This clone was counted a single time. V is TRBV7-9 and J is TRBJ2-7; no firm D call. V gave up 0 bases and J gave up 0 bases, with 9 bases separating them. The germline V gene encodes CDR1 SEHNR and CDR2 FQNEAQ (reference sequence). The CDR3 is made up of 15 amino acids. CDR3 DNA: TGTGCCAGCAGCTTAGCTCCTATGAGCTCCTACGAGCAGTACTTC. It codes for CASSLAPMSSYEQYF. Combining the CDR3 with reference TRBV7-9 and TRBJ2-7 gives the whole variable domain DTGVSQNPRHKITKRGQNVTFRCDPISEHNRLYWYRQTLGQGPEFLTYFQNEAQLEKSRLLSDRFSAERPKGSFSTLEIQRTEQGDSAMYLCASSLAPMSSYEQYFGPGTRLTVT.

The V call is TRBV15, the J call TRBJ1-4, with D maybe TRBD1 (6 bases). Germline V gene lookup returns CDR1 LNHNV and CDR2 YYDKDF (reference sequence). The CDR3 sequence is 13 residues long. Trimming shortened V by 10 bases and J by 3 bases, and 12 bases separated the two germline ends. CDR3 sequence (DNA): TGTGCCAGCTGCAGGGGAGCTAATGAAAAACTGTTTTTT. This gives the protein CASCRGANEKLFF.

The count of this clone is one. The gene calls are TRBV7-2 and TRBJ1-1; D not certain. With 5 bases removed from V and 7 bases from J, the gap between germline ends came to 20 bases. The CDR3 length is 15 residues. From germline, CDR1 is SGHTA and CDR2 FQGNSA. CDR3 amino acids: CASSLTVREFLEAFF. The CDR3 DNA is TGTGCCAGCAGCCTGACGGTGAGGGAATTTCTTGAAGCTTTCTTT. The full variable domain, in which reference TRBV7-2 and TRBJ1-1 provide the parts outside the CDR3, is GAGVSQSPSNKVTEKGKDVELRCDPISGHTALYWYRQSLGQGLEFLIYFQGNSAPDKSGLPSDRFSAERTGGSVSTLTIQRTQQEDSAVYLCASSLTVREFLEAFFGQGTRLTVV.

This clone has just a few counts. V usage is TRBV9 and J usage is TRBJ1-3, with TRBD1 as a possible D gene (5 bases). The germline gives CDR1 SGDLS, CDR2 YYNGEE. Deletions cut 4 bases from V and 0 bases from J, with 17 bases between. This CDR3 region has 17 residues. The CDR3, as DNA: TGTGCCAGCAGCACCGGACCGAACGGGGGCTCTGGAAACACCATATATTTT. It translates to CASSTGPNGGSGNTIYF.

This clone was observed a few times. The chain carries TRBV6-6 and TRBJ1-2; D ambiguous. V dropped 5 bases and J dropped 2 bases, with 9 bases sitting between them. CDR1 and CDR2 from the germline V gene are MNHNY and SVGAGI (reference sequence). CDR3 length equals 13 residues. CDR3 residues: CASSQLGNYGYTF. DNA of the CDR3: TGTGCCAGCAGTCAACTAGGGAACTATGGCTACACCTTC.

The chain links TRBV6-6 to TRBJ1-6; 9 positions match TRBD1. The junction had 8 bases not matched to a gene; V was cut back by 6 bases and J by 8 bases. The length of the CDR3 is 15 residues. Germline assignment: CDR1 MNHNY and CDR2 SVGAGI (reference sequence). The CDR3 region is CASRGGQGRDSPLHF. The DNA of the CDR3 is TGTGCCAGCAGGGGCGGACAGGGGCGAGATTCACCCCTCCACTTT.

In this sample, this clone turned up a few times. The gene calls are TRBV19 and TRBJ1-4; D unresolved. CDR3 size: 14 residues. The ends were cut back, 3 bases at V and 0 bases at J, with 5 bases in the middle. CDR1 and CDR2 (germline): LNHDA, SQIVND (reference sequence). The CDR3 is CASSMGTTNEKLFF. The CDR3 coding sequence is TGTGCCAGTAGTATGGGCACAACTAATGAAAAACTGTTTTTT.

This rearrangement joins TRBV5-1 to TRBJ2-3; 7 bases line up with TRBD1. The CDR3 length is 15 residues. The germline gives CDR1 SGHRS, CDR2 YFSETQ. V was clipped by 2 bases and J by 1 base; unmatched bases: 4. DNA of the CDR3: TGCGCCAGCAGCTTAAGACAGGGCGGCACAGATACGCAGTATTTT. This encodes CASSLRQGGTDTQYF.